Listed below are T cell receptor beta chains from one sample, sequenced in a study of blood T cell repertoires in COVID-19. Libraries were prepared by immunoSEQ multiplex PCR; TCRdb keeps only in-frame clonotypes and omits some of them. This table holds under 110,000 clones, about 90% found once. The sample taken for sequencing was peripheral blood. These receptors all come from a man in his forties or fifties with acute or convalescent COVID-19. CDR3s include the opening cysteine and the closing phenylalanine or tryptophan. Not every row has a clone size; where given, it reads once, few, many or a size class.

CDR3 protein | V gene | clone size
CASSPPNSSPGNTIYF | TRBV5-6 | -
CASSSSLVTQYF | TRBV7-9 | -
CASSPLRRVEGGELFF | TRBV4-1 | once
CASRGGANYGYTF | TRBV5-8 | -
CASSRGQGTEKLFF | TRBV7-9 | -
CASRPQLQSEAFF | TRBV6-6 | -
CASSLGDRGAEKLFF | TRBV7-9 | once
CASSPTRASNQPQHF | TRBV7-8 | -
CASSVGGLGQALDGYTF | TRBV9 | -
CASSPPTSGGSYNEQFF | TRBV18 | once
CASSIRPGTGNEKLFF | TRBV19 | -
CASSSLPGQGPGELFF | TRBV5-1 | -
CASSIAGGRGEKLFF | TRBV7-9 | -
CASSDLTRGASINTEAFF | TRBV5-4 | -
CASSPSGTGWRYNSPLHF | TRBV19 | -
CASSLAGGAKTEAFF | TRBV7-8 | -
CASRRQGDEKLFF | TRBV27 | -
CASQGSDTQYF | TRBV2 | -
CASSQVSGGREKLFF | TRBV3-1/TRBV3-2 | -
CASSWGQGGTTEAFF | TRBV5-1 | -
CASSTDRGHEQYF | TRBV19 | -
CASNLDQGATEAFF | TRBV2 | -
CASSLDQTARKAFF | TRBV7-9 | -
CASAAGGSGTGELFF | TRBV28 | few
CASSLMGHSQETQYF | TRBV5-1 | -
CASRDRGPNQPQHF | TRBV10-2 | -
CASSWDRGNQPQHF | TRBV6-6 | -
CASQGYEQYF | TRBV2 | -
CASSQPGYNTGELFF | TRBV2 | -
CASSVDGSGNTIYF | TRBV9 | -
CASSQARTGLYGYTF | TRBV4-3 | -
CASSQGQKTTNEKLFF | TRBV3-1/TRBV3-2 | -
CASTSGDEQYF | TRBV5-1 | -
CASKEGWAETQYF | TRBV6-5 | -
CASSYAYRGGNQPQHF | TRBV6-2/TRBV6-3 | -
CASSYSRPSPREQYF | TRBV6-5 | -
CASSFRGRETQYF | TRBV12-3/TRBV12-4 | -
CASSQGLARITDTQYF | TRBV4-3 | -
CASSLGGGQETQYF | TRBV5-1 | -
CATSNRDGSYNEQFF | TRBV24-1 | once
CASSGGTGELLGKLFF | TRBV6-1 | -
CASSRSSGGAWNEQFF | TRBV3-1/TRBV3-2 | -
CASSQTSGGGQGEQFF | TRBV3-1/TRBV3-2 | -
CASSLAGAGGYTF | TRBV5-8 | -
CATSRGQGAGGNTIYF | TRBV15 | -
CASAPDRPNSPLHF | TRBV5-1 | few
CASSEGLGHEQFF | TRBV9 | -
CASSEALGLRSDYTF | TRBV6-1 | -